Below are 14 T cell receptor beta chains sequenced from a single sample in a study of brain T cells in children with intractable seizures. Some clones are missing from TCRdb's copy, which holds only in-frame ones; the method was immunoSEQ multiplex PCR. The sample yields roughly 8,300 clones, roughly four fifths seen once. Surgery cases with the highest brain T cell transcript signatures were chosen for sequencing. Sequenced material: resected brain tissue, taken at surgery. These TCRs come from a boy in the first two years of life with tuberous sclerosis and intractable seizures.

The chain combines TRBV12-3 or TRBV12-4 with TRBJ1-1; D may be TRBD1 (5 bases). Trimming left V 7 bases short and J 3 bases short, with 12 bases between. The CDR3 is 13 amino acids. CDR3 sequence: CASTSLGDTEAFF. CDR3 sequence (DNA): TGTGCCAGCACCTCTTTAGGGGACACTGAAGCTTTCTTT.

The chain joins TRBV19 to TRBJ2-7; 7 nucleotides line up with TRBD1. The CDR3 has 14 amino acids. Germline assignment: CDR1 LNHDA and CDR2 SQIVND (reference sequence). Germline trimming cut 6 bases from V and 4 bases from J; bases unmatched to any gene: 9. The CDR3 coding sequence is TGTGCCAGTAGCCCTAGGGGACAGCCGTACGAGCAGTACTTC. This sequence encodes CASSPRGQPYEQYF.

This chain links TRBV29-1 with TRBJ2-5; no firm D call. The germline V gene has CDR1 SQVTM and CDR2 ANQGSEA. The CDR3 runs 14 residues. V was trimmed by 5 bases and J by 2 bases, leaving 15 bases between them. CDR3 in amino acids: CSVLGGTKQETQYF. Written as DNA, the CDR3 is TGCAGCGTTCTAGGCGGTACCAAGCAAGAGACCCAGTACTTC. Variable domain in full (rest from reference TRBV29-1 and TRBJ2-5): SAVISQKPSRDICQRGTSLTIQCQVDSQVTMMFWYRQQPGQSLTLIATANQGSEATYESGFVIDKFPISRPNLTFSTLTVSNMSPEDSSIYLCSVLGGTKQETQYFGPGTRLLVL.

The V gene is TRBV7-6, the J gene TRBJ2-4; the D is unclear. Germline V CDR1 and CDR2: SGHVS, FNYEAQ. The V and J ends lost 5 bases and 0 bases respectively, with 17 bases between them. The CDR3 is 17 residues long. As DNA, the CDR3 is TGTGCCAGCAGCCCCACCTGGATCCCTGCAGCCAAAAACATTCAGTACTTC. Translated, it gives CASSPTWIPAAKNIQYF. Full variable domain (missing parts from reference TRBV7-6 and TRBJ2-4): GAGVSQSPRYKVTKRGQDVALRCDPISGHVSLYWYRQALGQGPEFLTYFNYEAQQDKSGLPNDRFSAERPEGSISTLTIQRTEQRDSAMYRCASSPTWIPAAKNIQYFGAGTRLSVL.

The genes are TRBV7-9 and TRBJ1-3, with D unclear. The CDR3 runs to 15 residues. The germline CDR1 and CDR2 sequences are SEHNR and FQNEAQ (reference sequence). V was cut by 0 bases and J by 1 base, with 7 bases left in between. The CDR3 DNA reads as TGTGCCAGCAGCTTAGCCCCGTTATCTGGAAACACCATATATTTT. Its translation: CASSLAPLSGNTIYF.

The V gene is TRBV9, the J gene TRBJ1-6; 10 bases align to TRBD1. V dropped 3 bases and J dropped 10; count of bases not matched to a gene: 4. Germline CDR1 reads SGDLS; CDR2 reads YYNGEE. This CDR3 contains 14 residues. For the CDR3, the DNA is TGTGCCAGCAGCGGACAGGGGGCAAGCTCACCCCTCCACTTT. It is translated as CASSGQGASSPLHF.

A few counts support this clone. J is TRBJ2-7 and V is TRBV5-1, with 11 bases that match TRBD1. Per germline, CDR1 SGHRS and CDR2 YFSETQ. The V gene end was trimmed by 4 bases and the J gene end by 1 base; junction bases not matched to a gene: 4. CDR3 length equals 15 residues. The chain's CDR3 is CASSQDRGLSYEQYF. CDR3 nucleotide sequence: TGCGCCAGCAGCCAGGACAGGGGGCTTTCCTACGAGCAGTACTTC.

This clone was counted between two and nine times. This chain uses TRBV3-1 (or the pseudogene TRBV3-2) with TRBJ2-2; D remains unclear. Germline V gene lookup returns CDR1 LGHDT and CDR2 YNNKEL (reference sequence). V lost 1 base to trimming and J lost 4 bases, with 1 base between them. This CDR3 comprises 12 residues. The CDR3 protein is CASSQATGELFF. CDR3 bases: TGTGCCAGCAGCCAAGCCACCGGGGAGCTGTTTTTT.

This clone was recorded once. Other DNA sequences in this sample translate to the same CDR3. V usage is TRBV30 and J usage is TRBJ1-1; D unclear. CDR3 size: 12 residues. The germline CDR1 and CDR2 sequences are GTSNPN and SVGIG (reference sequence). The V gene lost 1 base and the J gene lost 2 bases, with 5 bases spanning the gap. CDR3: CAWSDGNTEAFF. The CDR3 coding sequence is TGTGCCTGGAGTGACGGTAACACTGAAGCTTTCTTT.

This clone was seen only a few times. The rearrangement links TRBV19 to TRBJ1-1; the match to TRBD1 covers 9 bases. Trimming took 5 bases from V and 4 from J; bases not matched to a gene: 8. The germline V gene has CDR1 LNHDA and CDR2 SQIVND (reference sequence). The CDR3 totals 15 residues. As DNA, the CDR3 is TGTGCCAGTAGTTCTTGGACAGGGGCGGTCACTGAAGCTTTCTTT. Translating gives CASSSWTGAVTEAFF.

The chain uses TRBV3-1 (or the pseudogene TRBV3-2) and TRBJ2-1; 10 bases are shared with TRBD2. CDR1 is LGHDT, CDR2 YNNKEL, per germline (reference sequence). Trimming removed 7 bases from V and 7 bases from J; junction bases left unmatched: 19. The CDR3 loop spans 18 amino acids. DNA of the CDR3: TGTGCCAGCACCCACGAGCTAACCTTAGCGGGAGGATTAAATGAGCAGTTCTTC. This encodes CASTHELTLAGGLNEQFF.

The chain recombines TRBV4-1 with TRBJ2-1; either TRBD1 or TRBD2 may fit D (5 bases each). The V gene's germline CDR1 is MGHRA and CDR2 YSYEKL. The CDR3 is 14 residues long. V lost 7 bases to trimming and J lost 4 bases, with 14 bases between them. The CDR3 coding sequence is TGCGCCAGCATGCCCCCGGGGCTTTACAATGAGCAGTTCTTC. Amino acids: CASMPPGLYNEQFF.

DNA for the CDR3: TGTGCCAGTAGTATTTCGGGCAATTCACCCCTCCACTTT. Amino acids: CASSISGNSPLHF. The chain carries TRBV19 and TRBJ1-6; D ambiguous. Germline V lookup: CDR1 LNHDA, CDR2 SQIVND (reference sequence). The CDR3 covers 13 residues. The V and J ends lost 3 bases and 7 bases respectively, with 7 bases between them.

This clone was counted only a few times. The V and J genes are TRBV29-1 and TRBJ2-1; TRBD1 might be the D (5 bases). CDR3 length: 13 residues. V lost 8 bases and J lost 0, with 11 bases in between. Germline assignment: CDR1 SQVTM and CDR2 ANQGSEA. The CDR3 loop reads CSLRTSSYNEQFF. In DNA form, the CDR3 reads TGCAGCCTCCGGACAAGCTCCTACAATGAGCAGTTCTTC.